This note documents a single TCR beta chain sequence. Its antigen is as yet unknown. This CDR3 has 14 amino acids. In germline, CDR1 is SGHTA, CDR2 FQGNSA. V lost 1 base and J 2 bases, leaving 9 bases between the germline ends. Method: immunoSEQ multiplex PCR; TCRdb's copy keeps in-frame clones and lacks some. Among 100,000 to 120,000 clones listed, over 85% were seen once. This sample was included in a study of graft-versus-host responses after intestinal transplantation. For the study at large: As for transplant type, recipients had multivisceral, liver-intestinal, or isolated intestinal grafts. Anti-thymocyte globulin induction preceded three to four years of tacrolimus and steroid maintenance in all recipients. Study-wide results and limits: Early declines in HvG clones that occurred post-transplant were associated with peak circulating GvH clone levels. Among recipient marrow samples, GvH clones were found; some appeared first in ileum or blood.

The chain uses TRBV7-2 and TRBJ2-7; no clear D gene. This receptor was taken from a human donor who received an intestinal transplant. This specimen consisted of unstimulated CD8+ T cells sorted from spleen or lymph node cells, obtained before intestinal transplant. The CDR3 nucleotides read TGTGCCAGCAGCTTAGGACCATGGGCCTACGAGCAGTACTTC. It specifies CASSLGPWAYEQYF.